A single T cell receptor (beta chain) is shown here with its context. PCR amplification relied on 60 Vbeta primers (plus 13 Jbeta primers). Data came from immunoSEQ multiplex PCR; TCRdb stores just in-frame clones and leaves some out. The sample yields about 200,000 clones, around 81% seen once. These data originate in a study of cytomegalovirus exposure and HLA in healthy donors. V dropped 2 bases and J dropped 8; count of bases not matched to a gene: 12. In germline, CDR1 is MDHEN, CDR2 SYDVKM. The CDR3 covers 16 residues. The sample taken for sequencing was PBMCs. The receptor was isolated from a man aged 25 to 45 in good health and CMV-seronegative. J is TRBJ1-2 and V is TRBV28, with 9 bases that match TRBD1. CDR3 in amino acids: CASSLLSDRGVEGYTF. In DNA, the CDR3 is TGTGCCAGCAGTTTACTATCGGACAGGGGAGTTGAGGGCTACACCTTC.